This TCR beta chain comes out of a study of shared clonotypes between healthy human individuals. Study-wide results and caveats: Blood was the only sampled material, and tissue repertoires likely differ. Larger estimated richness was generally seen in naive subsets than in memory subsets. Non-shared clonotypes had lower generation probabilities than those shared by all four donors.

After removal of 4 bases from V and 0 bases from J, the junction contained 8 bases not matched to a gene. CDR1 and CDR2 from the germline V gene are SNHLY and FYNNEI. The CDR3 is 17 residues long. Libraries were prepared by immunoSEQ multiplex PCR; TCRdb keeps only in-frame clonotypes and omits some of them. Counted here are approximately 650,000 clones, roughly 96% occurring once; the ten biggest clones make up 0.1% to 0.11%. Cells designated naive CD8 were CD45RO-negative and were positively selected for CCR7, with terminally differentiated effector memory CD45RA+ cells excluded. All participating donors were Caucasian adults from Nashville, Tennessee. As for this clone: The antigen remains undetermined.

The TCR sequence derives from a woman aged 30 to 39 in good health. Sequences were obtained from naive CD8+ T cells sorted from blood. The chain combines TRBV2 with TRBJ2-3, with 9 nucleotides matching TRBD1. The CDR3 loop is CASSGGPGTGSTDTQYF. DNA of the CDR3: TGTGCCAGCAGTGGGGGTCCCGGGACAGGGAGCACAGATACGCAGTATTTT.